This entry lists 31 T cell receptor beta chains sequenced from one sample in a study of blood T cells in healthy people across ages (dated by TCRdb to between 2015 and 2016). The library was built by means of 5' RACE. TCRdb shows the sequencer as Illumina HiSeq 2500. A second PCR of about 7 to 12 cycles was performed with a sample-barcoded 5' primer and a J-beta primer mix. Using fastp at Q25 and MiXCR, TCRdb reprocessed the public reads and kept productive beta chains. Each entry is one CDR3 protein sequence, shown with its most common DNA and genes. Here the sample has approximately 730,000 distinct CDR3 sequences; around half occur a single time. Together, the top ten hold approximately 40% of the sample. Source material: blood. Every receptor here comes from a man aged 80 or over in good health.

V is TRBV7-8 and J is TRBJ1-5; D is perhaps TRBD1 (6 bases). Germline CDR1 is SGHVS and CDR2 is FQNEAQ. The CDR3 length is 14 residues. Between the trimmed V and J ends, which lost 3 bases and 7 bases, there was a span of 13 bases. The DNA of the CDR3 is TGTGCCAGCAGCTTTGGGGGGAGGGGGCAGCCCCAGCATTTT. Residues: CASSFGGRGQPQHF.

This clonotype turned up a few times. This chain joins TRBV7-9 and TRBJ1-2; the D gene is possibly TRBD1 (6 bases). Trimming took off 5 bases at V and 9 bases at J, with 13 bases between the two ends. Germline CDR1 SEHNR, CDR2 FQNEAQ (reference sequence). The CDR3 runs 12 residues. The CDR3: CASSTGQLSYTF. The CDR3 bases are TGTGCCAGCAGCACAGGACAGCTCAGCTACACCTTC.

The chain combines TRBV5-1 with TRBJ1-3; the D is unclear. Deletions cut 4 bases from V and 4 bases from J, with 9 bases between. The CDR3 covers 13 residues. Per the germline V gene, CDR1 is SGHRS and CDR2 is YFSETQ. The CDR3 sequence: CASSPQTGNTIYF. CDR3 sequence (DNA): TGCGCCAGCAGCCCCCAGACAGGAAACACCATATATTTT.

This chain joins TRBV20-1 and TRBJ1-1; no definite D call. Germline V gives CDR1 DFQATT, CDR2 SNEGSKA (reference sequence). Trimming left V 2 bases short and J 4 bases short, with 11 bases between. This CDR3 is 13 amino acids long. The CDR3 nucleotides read TGCAGTGCTAGACCCCGGGGAAGCACTGAAGCTTTCTTT. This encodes CSARPRGSTEAFF.

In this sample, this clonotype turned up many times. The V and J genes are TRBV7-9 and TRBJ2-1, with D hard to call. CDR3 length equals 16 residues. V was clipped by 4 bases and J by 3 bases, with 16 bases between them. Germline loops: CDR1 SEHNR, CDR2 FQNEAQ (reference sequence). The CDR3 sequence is CASSSRSPGVYNEQFF. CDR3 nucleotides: TGTGCCAGCAGCTCCCGCAGTCCAGGTGTCTACAATGAGCAGTTCTTC.

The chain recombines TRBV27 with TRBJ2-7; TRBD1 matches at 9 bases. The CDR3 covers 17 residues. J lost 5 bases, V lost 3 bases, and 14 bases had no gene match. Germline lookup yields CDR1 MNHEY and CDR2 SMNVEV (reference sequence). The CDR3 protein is CASSFRGKQGAIHEQYF. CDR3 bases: TGTGCCAGCAGTTTTAGAGGTAAACAGGGGGCCATCCACGAGCAGTACTTC.

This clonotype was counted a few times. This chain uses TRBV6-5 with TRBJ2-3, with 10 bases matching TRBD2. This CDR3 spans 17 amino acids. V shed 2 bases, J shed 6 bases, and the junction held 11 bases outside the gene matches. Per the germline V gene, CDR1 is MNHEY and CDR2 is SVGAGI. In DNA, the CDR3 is TGTGCCAGCAGTTACACACCCTTAGCGGGAGGCAGGGATACGCAGTATTTT. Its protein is CASSYTPLAGGRDTQYF.

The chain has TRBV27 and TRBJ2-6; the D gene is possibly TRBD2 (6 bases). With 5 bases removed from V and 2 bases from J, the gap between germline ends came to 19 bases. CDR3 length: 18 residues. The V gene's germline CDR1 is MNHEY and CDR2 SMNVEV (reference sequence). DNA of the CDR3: TGTGCCAGCAGTGCGGGGTGGAGGGTTACGACTGGGGCCAACGTCCTGACTTTC. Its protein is CASSAGWRVTTGANVLTF.

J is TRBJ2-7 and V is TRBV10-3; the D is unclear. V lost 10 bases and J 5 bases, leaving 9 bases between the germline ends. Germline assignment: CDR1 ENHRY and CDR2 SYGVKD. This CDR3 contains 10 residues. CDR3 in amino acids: CATVTHEQYF. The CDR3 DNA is TGTGCCACCGTGACCCACGAGCAGTACTTC.

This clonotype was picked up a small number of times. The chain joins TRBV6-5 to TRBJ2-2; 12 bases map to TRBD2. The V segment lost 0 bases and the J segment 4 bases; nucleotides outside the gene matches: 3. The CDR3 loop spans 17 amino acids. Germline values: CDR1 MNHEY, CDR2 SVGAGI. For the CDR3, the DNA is TGTGCCAGCAGTTACTCGACTAGCGGGAGTCGCACCGGGGAGCTGTTTTTT. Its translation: CASSYSTSGSRTGELFF.

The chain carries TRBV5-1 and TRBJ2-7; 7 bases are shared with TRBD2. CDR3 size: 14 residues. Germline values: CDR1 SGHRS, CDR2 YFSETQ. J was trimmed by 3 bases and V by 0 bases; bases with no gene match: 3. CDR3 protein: CASSLDGTIYEQYF. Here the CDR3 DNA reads TGCGCCAGCAGCTTGGATGGGACTATCTACGAGCAGTACTTC. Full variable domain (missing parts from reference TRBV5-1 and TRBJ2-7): KAGVTQTPRYLIKTRGQQVTLSCSPISGHRSVSWYQQTPGQGLQFLFEYFSETQRNKGNFPGRFSGRQFSNSRSEMNVSTLELGDSALYLCASSLDGTIYEQYFGPGTRLTVT.

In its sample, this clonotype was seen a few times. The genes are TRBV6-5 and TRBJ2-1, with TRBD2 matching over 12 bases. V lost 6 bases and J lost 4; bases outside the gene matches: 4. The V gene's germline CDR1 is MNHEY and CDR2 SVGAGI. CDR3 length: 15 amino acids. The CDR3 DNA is TGTGCCAGCAGCCACGGACTAGCGGGATACAATGAGCAGTTCTTC. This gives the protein CASSHGLAGYNEQFF.

CDR3 loop: CASRPPGTPQEQYF. The CDR3 DNA reads TGTGCCAGCAGGCCTCCTGGGACCCCACAGGAGCAGTACTTC. The chain joins TRBV6-6 to TRBJ2-5, with D perhaps given as TRBD1 or TRBD2 (5 bases each). The germline CDR1 and CDR2 sequences are MNHNY and SVGAGI (reference sequence). The CDR3 covers 14 residues. V was trimmed by 6 bases and J by 11 bases, leaving 22 bases between them.

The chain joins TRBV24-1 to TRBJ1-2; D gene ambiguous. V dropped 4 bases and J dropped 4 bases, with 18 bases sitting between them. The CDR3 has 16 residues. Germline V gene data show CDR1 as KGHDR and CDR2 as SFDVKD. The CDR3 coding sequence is TGTGCCACCAGTGACAAGCAGGACTTAGGGTCCTATGGCTACACCTTC. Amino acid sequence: CATSDKQDLGSYGYTF.

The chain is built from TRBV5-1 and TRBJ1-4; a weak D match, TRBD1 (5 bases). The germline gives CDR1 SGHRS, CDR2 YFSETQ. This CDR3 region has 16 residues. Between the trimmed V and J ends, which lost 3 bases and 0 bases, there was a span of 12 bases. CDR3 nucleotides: TGCGCCAGCAGCTCCGGGACCACCTCAACTAATGAAAAACTGTTTTTT. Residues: CASSSGTTSTNEKLFF.

CDR3 coding DNA: TGTGCCAGCAGCCAAAGGACCGCAGACTATGGCTACACCTTC. As protein: CASSQRTADYGYTF. The rearrangement links TRBV7-9 to TRBJ1-2; no clear D gene. CDR1 and CDR2 (germline): SEHNR, FQNEAQ (reference sequence). Trimming removed 5 bases from V and 3 bases from J, with 13 bases in between. This CDR3 spans 14 amino acids.

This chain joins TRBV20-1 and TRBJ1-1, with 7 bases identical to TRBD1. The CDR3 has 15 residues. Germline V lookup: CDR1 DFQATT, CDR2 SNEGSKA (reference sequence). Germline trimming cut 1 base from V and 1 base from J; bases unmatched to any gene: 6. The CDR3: CSARVLTGANTEAFF. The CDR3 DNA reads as TGCAGTGCTAGAGTCCTCACAGGGGCGAACACTGAAGCTTTCTTT.

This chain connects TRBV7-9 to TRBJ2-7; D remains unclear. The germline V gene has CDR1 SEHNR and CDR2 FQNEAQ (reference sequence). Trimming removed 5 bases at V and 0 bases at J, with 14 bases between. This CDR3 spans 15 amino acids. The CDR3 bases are TGTGCCAGCAGCCTCCGGGCCTCGAGCTCCTACGAGCAGTACTTC. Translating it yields CASSLRASSSYEQYF. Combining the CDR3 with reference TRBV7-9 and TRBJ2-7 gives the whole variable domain DTGVSQNPRHKITKRGQNVTFRCDPISEHNRLYWYRQTLGQGPEFLTYFQNEAQLEKSRLLSDRFSAERPKGSFSTLEIQRTEQGDSAMYLCASSLRASSSYEQYFGPGTRLTVT.

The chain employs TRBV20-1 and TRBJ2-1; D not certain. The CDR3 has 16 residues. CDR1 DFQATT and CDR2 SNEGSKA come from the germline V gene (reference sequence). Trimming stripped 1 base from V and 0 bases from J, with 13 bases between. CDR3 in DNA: TGCAGTGCTAGAGTAGTTGGCGCAAGCTCCTACAATGAGCAGTTCTTC. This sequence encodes CSARVVGASSYNEQFF.

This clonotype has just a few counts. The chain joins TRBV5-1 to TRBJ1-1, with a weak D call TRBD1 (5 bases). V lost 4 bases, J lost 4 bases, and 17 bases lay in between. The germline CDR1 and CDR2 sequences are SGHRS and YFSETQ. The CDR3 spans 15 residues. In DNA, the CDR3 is TGCGCCAGCAGCCTCACCAACCAGGGCGCCACTGAAGCTTTCTTT. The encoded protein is CASSLTNQGATEAFF.

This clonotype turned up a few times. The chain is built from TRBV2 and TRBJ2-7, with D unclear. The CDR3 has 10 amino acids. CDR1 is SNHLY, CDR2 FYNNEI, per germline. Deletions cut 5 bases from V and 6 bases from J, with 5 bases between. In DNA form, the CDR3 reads TGTGCCAGCAGTCGGCGCGAGCAGTACTTC. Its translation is CASSRREQYF.

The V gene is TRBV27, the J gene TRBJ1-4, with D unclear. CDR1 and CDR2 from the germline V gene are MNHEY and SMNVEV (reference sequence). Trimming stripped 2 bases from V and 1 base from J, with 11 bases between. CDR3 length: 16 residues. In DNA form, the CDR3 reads TGTGCCAGCAGTTTAAGTCCCCGGGGAACTAATGAAAAACTGTTTTTT. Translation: CASSLSPRGTNEKLFF.

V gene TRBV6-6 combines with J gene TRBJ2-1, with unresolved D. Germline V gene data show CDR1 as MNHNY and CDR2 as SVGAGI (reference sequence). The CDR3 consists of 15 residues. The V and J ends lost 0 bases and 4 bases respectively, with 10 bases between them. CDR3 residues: CASSYSSADYNEQFF. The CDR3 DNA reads TGTGCCAGCAGTTACTCGTCGGCCGATTACAATGAGCAGTTCTTC.

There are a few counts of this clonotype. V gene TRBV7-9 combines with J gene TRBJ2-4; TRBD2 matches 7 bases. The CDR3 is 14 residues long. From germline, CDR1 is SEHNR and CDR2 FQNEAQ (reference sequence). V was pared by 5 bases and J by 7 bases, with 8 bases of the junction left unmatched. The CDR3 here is CASSNWGGSNIQYF. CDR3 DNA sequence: TGTGCCAGCAGCAACTGGGGGGGGTCTAACATTCAGTACTTC.

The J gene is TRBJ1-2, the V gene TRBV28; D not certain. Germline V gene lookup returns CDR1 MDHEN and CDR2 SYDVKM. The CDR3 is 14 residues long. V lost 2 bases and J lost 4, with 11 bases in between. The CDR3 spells CASSLPETVYGYTF. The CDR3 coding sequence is TGTGCCAGCAGTTTACCCGAAACAGTCTATGGCTACACCTTC.

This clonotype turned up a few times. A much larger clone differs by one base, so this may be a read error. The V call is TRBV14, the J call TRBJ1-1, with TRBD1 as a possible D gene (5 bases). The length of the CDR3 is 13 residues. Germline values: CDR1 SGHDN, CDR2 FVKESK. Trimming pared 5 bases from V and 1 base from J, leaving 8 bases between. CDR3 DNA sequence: TGTGCCAGCAGCATACAGGAGAACACTGAAGCTTTCTTT. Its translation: CASSIQENTEAFF.

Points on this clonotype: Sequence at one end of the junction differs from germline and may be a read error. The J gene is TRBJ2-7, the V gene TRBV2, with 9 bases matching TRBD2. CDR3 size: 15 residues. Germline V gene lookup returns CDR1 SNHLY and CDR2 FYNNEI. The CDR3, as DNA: TGTGCCAACAGTGTCCTAGCGGGAAAGGAGAACGAGCAGTACTTC. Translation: CANSVLAGKENEQYF.

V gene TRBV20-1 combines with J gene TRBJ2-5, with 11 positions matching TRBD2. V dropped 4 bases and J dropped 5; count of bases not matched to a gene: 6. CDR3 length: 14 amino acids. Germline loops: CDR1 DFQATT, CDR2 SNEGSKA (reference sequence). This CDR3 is CSATTSGSRETQYF. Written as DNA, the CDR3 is TGCAGTGCTACCACTAGCGGGAGCAGGGAGACCCAGTACTTC.

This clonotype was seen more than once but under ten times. Here the CDR3 reads CASSWTFSSGGTEAFF. The CDR3 DNA follows: TGTGCCAGCAGCTGGACCTTCTCCTCTGGGGGCACTGAAGCTTTCTTT. The genes are TRBV7-9 and TRBJ1-1; tentative D call: TRBD1 (5 bases). Trimming removed 4 bases from V and 4 bases from J, with 19 bases in between. The CDR3 consists of 16 residues. Germline lookup yields CDR1 SEHNR and CDR2 FQNEAQ (reference sequence).

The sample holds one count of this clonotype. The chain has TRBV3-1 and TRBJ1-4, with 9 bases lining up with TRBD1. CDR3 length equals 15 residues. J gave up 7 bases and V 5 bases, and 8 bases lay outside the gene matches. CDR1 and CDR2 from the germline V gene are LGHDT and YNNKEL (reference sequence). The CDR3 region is CASSSYRGPAEKLFF. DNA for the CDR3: TGTGCCAGCAGCTCCTACAGGGGGCCTGCTGAAAAACTGTTTTTT. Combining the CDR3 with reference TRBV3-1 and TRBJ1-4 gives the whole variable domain DTAVSQTPKYLVTQMGNDKSIKCEQNLGHDTMYWYKQDSKKFLKIMFSYNNKELIINETVPNRFSPKSPDKAHLNLHINSLELGDSAVYFCASSSYRGPAEKLFFGSGTQLSVL.

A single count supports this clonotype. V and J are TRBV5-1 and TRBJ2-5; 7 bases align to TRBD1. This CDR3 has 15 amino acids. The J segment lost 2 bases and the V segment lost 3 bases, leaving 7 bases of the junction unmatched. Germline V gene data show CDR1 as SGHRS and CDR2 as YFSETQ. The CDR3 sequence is CASSSGRGTQETQYF. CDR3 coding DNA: TGCGCCAGCAGCTCGGGCAGGGGGACGCAAGAGACCCAGTACTTC.